Listed here are 18 T cell receptor beta chains from one sample, sequenced in a study of neurological immune-mediated disorders. Using its own MiXCR run on the 5' RACE reads, TCRdb lists one record per CDR3 protein. The sample includes tens of thousands of distinct CDR3 sequences, around 25% of them seen just once. Sequenced sample: PBMCs. These receptors were obtained from a woman aged 70-85 years in good health.

This clonotype was detected many times. The CDR3 loop is CSVDSDTGANVLTF. Written as DNA, the CDR3 is TGCAGCGTTGACAGTGACACTGGGGCCAACGTCCTGACTTTC. The chain recombines TRBV29-1 with TRBJ2-6; no clear D gene. V lost 3 bases and J lost 2, with 8 bases in between. The CDR3 is 14 amino acids. Germline lookup yields CDR1 SQVTM and CDR2 ANQGSEA.

This clonotype was seen ten or more times. The chain uses TRBV20-1 and TRBJ1-2; D is perhaps TRBD1 (5 bases). V dropped 8 bases and J dropped 7 bases, with 17 bases sitting between them. From germline, CDR1 is DFQATT and CDR2 SNEGSKA (reference sequence). The length of the CDR3 is 12 residues. CDR3 sequence reads: CSYSRADFGYTF. Here the CDR3 DNA reads TGCAGTTATAGCAGGGCAGATTTTGGCTACACCTTC.

Many counts were recorded for this clonotype. The chain joins TRBV7-2 to TRBJ2-5; 7 bases line up with TRBD1. Per the germline V gene, CDR1 is SGHTA and CDR2 is FQGNSA. The CDR3 runs 14 residues. V lost 0 bases to trimming and J lost 4 bases; unmatched junction nucleotides: 2. The CDR3 DNA reads TGTGCCAGCAGCTTAGCCACAGGGGTAGAGACCCAGTACTTC. This gives the protein CASSLATGVETQYF.

Many counts were recorded for this clonotype. The chain couples TRBV15 to TRBJ2-2; perhaps D is TRBD1 or TRBD2 (5 bases each). The germline gives CDR1 LNHNV, CDR2 YYDKDF (reference sequence). V gave up 4 bases and J gave up 2 bases, with 14 bases separating them. The CDR3 covers 16 residues. The CDR3 loop is CATSTRGRRNTGELFF. In DNA form, the CDR3 reads TGTGCCACCAGCACTCGGGGACGCCGAAACACCGGGGAGCTGTTTTTT.

This clonotype has ten or more counts. The chain uses TRBV20-1 and TRBJ2-2; 10 bases fit TRBD2. This CDR3 comprises 16 residues. The germline gives CDR1 DFQATT, CDR2 SNEGSKA (reference sequence). With V trimmed by 0 bases and J by 7 bases, 8 bases remained unmatched. CDR3 nucleotide sequence: TGCAGTGCTAGAGATTCGAGACTAGCGGGCTTCGGGGAGCTGTTTTTT. It codes for CSARDSRLAGFGELFF.

This clonotype was seen at least ten times. V usage is TRBV6-2 or TRBV6-3 and J usage is TRBJ2-2; possibly TRBD2 for D (6 bases). This CDR3 has 14 amino acids. V lost 7 bases and J 1 base, leaving 10 bases between the germline ends. CDR1 MNHEY and CDR2 SVGEGT come from the germline V gene. The CDR3 loop is CASKGLGNTGELFF. The DNA for the CDR3 is TGTGCCAGCAAGGGACTGGGGAACACCGGGGAGCTGTTTTTT.

This clonotype was seen repeatedly, ten times or more. The genes are TRBV20-1 and TRBJ2-7; D remains unclear. This CDR3 has 16 residues. Germline V gene data show CDR1 as DFQATT and CDR2 as SNEGSKA (reference sequence). The V and J ends lost 0 bases and 6 bases respectively, with 21 bases between them. CDR3 sequence (DNA): TGCAGTGCTAGAGATCCTGTACACTCCCAACCAATCGAGCAGTACTTC. Encoded protein: CSARDPVHSQPIEQYF.

The V gene is TRBV5-1, the J gene TRBJ1-4; D might be TRBD1 (5 bases). Germline V gene sequence: CDR1 SGHRS, CDR2 YFSETQ. The ends were cut back, 3 bases at V and 0 bases at J, with 9 bases in the middle. The CDR3 spans 15 residues. This chain's CDR3 is CASSWDVSTNEKLFF. DNA for the CDR3: TGCGCCAGCAGCTGGGACGTCTCAACTAATGAAAAACTGTTTTTT.

The sample holds many counts of this clonotype. This chain joins TRBV5-1 and TRBJ1-1, with D possibly matching TRBD1 (6 bases). CDR3 length equals 14 residues. V was cut by 2 bases and J by 3 bases, with 11 bases left in between. Germline lookup yields CDR1 SGHRS and CDR2 YFSETQ. The CDR3, as DNA: TGCGCCAGCAGCTTCGCAGGGGCGGACACTGAAGCTTTCTTT. The encoded protein is CASSFAGADTEAFF.

This clonotype was recorded at least ten times. The V gene is TRBV7-2, the J gene TRBJ2-3; either TRBD1 or TRBD2 may fit D (5 bases each). Germline V gives CDR1 SGHTA, CDR2 FQGNSA. This CDR3 region has 15 residues. V lost 3 bases and J lost 5, with 15 bases in between. DNA for the CDR3: TGTGCCAGCAGCTTCGCAGGGATGGGGGTAGATACGCAGTATTTT. This encodes CASSFAGMGVDTQYF.

This clonotype showed up many times. The V gene is TRBV7-9, the J gene TRBJ1-5; TRBD1 aligns across 8 bases. In germline, CDR1 is SEHNR, CDR2 FQNEAQ (reference sequence). V lost 1 base to trimming and J lost 1 base; unmatched junction nucleotides: 6. This CDR3 comprises 17 residues. The CDR3 DNA is TGTGCCAGCAGCTTAGAGTTTGGGACAGGCAGCAATCAGCCCCAGCATTTT. It encodes CASSLEFGTGSNQPQHF.

This clonotype turned up a few times. The J gene is TRBJ1-2, the V gene TRBV27, with D perhaps matching TRBD1 (5 bases). The germline V gene encodes CDR1 MNHEY and CDR2 SMNVEV (reference sequence). V shed 4 bases and J shed 1 base, with 16 bases lying between them. This CDR3 is built from 16 residues. The CDR3 bases are TGTGCCAGCAGTTCCTCTGGGGGTCCCTTTAACTATGGCTACACCTTC. It specifies CASSSSGGPFNYGYTF.

This clonotype was counted many times. The chain recombines TRBV28 with TRBJ1-2, with D maybe TRBD1 (6 bases). The ends were cut back, 5 bases at V and 8 bases at J, with 15 bases in the middle. The V gene's germline CDR1 is MDHEN and CDR2 SYDVKM. The CDR3 is 13 residues long. CDR3 sequence: CASSPTGYRGYTF. The CDR3 coding sequence is TGTGCCAGCAGTCCAACAGGGTATCGCGGCTACACCTTC.

In its sample, this clonotype was seen a few times. The V call is TRBV30, the J call TRBJ2-3; a possible D gene is TRBD1 (8 bases). This CDR3 spans 14 amino acids. Per the germline V gene, CDR1 is GTSNPN and CDR2 is SVGIG (reference sequence). V shed 5 bases and J shed 3 bases, with 15 bases lying between them. As DNA, the CDR3 is TGTGCCTGGGGGAGCGGGACAGGAACAGATACGCAGTATTTT. Residues: CAWGSGTGTDTQYF.

This clonotype has at least ten counts. The chain joins TRBV24-1 to TRBJ2-5, with D tentatively TRBD1 (6 bases). The CDR3 contains 13 residues. Trimming took 5 bases from V and 2 from J, leaving 8 bases between them. Germline assignment: CDR1 KGHDR and CDR2 SFDVKD. The DNA for the CDR3 is TGTGCCACCAGTGGGACAGTACAAGAGACCCAGTACTTC. As protein: CATSGTVQETQYF.

This clonotype was recorded many times. The chain carries TRBV5-1 and TRBJ1-1, with unresolved D. Per germline, CDR1 SGHRS and CDR2 YFSETQ. Trimming removed 0 bases at V and 0 bases at J, with 3 bases between. CDR3 size: 13 residues. As DNA, the CDR3 is TGCGCCAGCAGCTTGGCATTGAACACTGAAGCTTTCTTT. This codes for CASSLALNTEAFF.

This clonotype was observed at least ten times. The V call is TRBV6-5, the J call TRBJ2-1; D is possibly TRBD1 (6 bases). Germline values: CDR1 MNHEY, CDR2 SVGAGI. The CDR3 is 16 residues long. V gave up 5 bases and J gave up 2 bases, with 16 bases separating them. The CDR3 DNA reads TGTGCCAGCAGTGAGCTACAGGGCTTTACCTACAATGAGCAGTTCTTC. Protein: CASSELQGFTYNEQFF.

At least ten counts were recorded for this clonotype. The chain employs TRBV4-1 and TRBJ1-5; TRBD1 might be the D (6 bases). The CDR3 sequence is 16 residues long. Trimming stripped 0 bases from V and 9 bases from J, with 18 bases between. Germline V CDR1 and CDR2: MGHRA, YSYEKL. The CDR3 is CASSQEWGAPLGPQHF. CDR3 sequence (DNA): TGCGCCAGCAGCCAAGAGTGGGGGGCGCCGTTAGGGCCCCAGCATTTT.